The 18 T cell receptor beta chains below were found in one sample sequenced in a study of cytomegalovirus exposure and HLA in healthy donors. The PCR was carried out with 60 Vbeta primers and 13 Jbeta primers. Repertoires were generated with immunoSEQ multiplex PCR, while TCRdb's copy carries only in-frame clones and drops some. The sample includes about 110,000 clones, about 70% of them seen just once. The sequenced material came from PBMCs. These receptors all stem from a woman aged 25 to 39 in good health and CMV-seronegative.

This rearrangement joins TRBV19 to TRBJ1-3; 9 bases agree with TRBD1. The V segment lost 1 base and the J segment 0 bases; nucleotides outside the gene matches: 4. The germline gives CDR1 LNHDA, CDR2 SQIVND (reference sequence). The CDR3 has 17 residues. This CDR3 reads CASSIGTGAASGNTIYF. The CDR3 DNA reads TGTGCCAGTAGTATAGGGACAGGGGCGGCCTCTGGAAACACCATATATTTT.

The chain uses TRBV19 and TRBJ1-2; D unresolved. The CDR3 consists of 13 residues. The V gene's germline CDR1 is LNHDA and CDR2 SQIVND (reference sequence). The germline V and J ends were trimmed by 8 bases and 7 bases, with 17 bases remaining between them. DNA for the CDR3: TGTGCCAGTCAAGTGAGGATGACGGTTGGCTACACCTTC. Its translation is CASQVRMTVGYTF.

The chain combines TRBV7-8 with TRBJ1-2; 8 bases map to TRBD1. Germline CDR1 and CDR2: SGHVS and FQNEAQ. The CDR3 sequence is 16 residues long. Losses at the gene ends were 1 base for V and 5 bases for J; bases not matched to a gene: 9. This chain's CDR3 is CASSLVSQGAGYGYTF. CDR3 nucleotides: TGTGCCAGCAGCTTAGTGAGCCAGGGGGCAGGGTATGGCTACACCTTC. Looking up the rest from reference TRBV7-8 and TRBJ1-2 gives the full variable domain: GAGVSQSPRYKVAKRGQDVALRCDPISGHVSLFWYQQALGQGPEFLTYFQNEAQLDKSGLPSDRFFAERPEGSVSTLKIQRTQQEDSAVYLCASSLVSQGAGYGYTFGSGTRLTVV.

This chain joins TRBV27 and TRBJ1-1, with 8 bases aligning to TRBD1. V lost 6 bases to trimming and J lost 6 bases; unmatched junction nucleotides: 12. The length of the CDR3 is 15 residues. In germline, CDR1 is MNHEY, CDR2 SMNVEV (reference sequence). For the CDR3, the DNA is TGTGCCAGCAGACCAACCGGGACAGGAGGCGCTGAAGCTTTCTTT. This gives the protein CASRPTGTGGAEAFF.

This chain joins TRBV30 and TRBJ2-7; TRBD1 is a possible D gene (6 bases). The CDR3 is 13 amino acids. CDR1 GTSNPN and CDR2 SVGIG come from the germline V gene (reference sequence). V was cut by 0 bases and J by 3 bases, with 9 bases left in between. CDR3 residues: CAWSVGRGYEQYF. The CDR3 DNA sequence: TGTGCCTGGAGTGTAGGCAGGGGCTACGAGCAGTACTTC.

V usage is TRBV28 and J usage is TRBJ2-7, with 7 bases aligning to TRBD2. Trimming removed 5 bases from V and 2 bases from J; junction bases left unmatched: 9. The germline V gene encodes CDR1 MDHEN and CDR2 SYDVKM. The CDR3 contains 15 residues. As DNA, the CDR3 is TGTGCCAGCAGTCCCCCCGCTAGCGGCACCTACGAGCAGTACTTC. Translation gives CASSPPASGTYEQYF.

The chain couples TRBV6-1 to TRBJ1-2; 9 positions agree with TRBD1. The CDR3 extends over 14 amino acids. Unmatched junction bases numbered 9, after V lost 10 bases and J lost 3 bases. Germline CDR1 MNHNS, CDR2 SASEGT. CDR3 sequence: CATSGQGRHYGYTF. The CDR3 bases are TGTGCCACTTCAGGACAGGGGAGACACTATGGCTACACCTTC.

CDR3 amino acids: CAWDRALADTQYF. The CDR3, as DNA: TGTGCCTGGGACAGGGCGCTCGCAGATACGCAGTATTTT. V gene TRBV30 combines with J gene TRBJ2-3; 7 bases agree with TRBD1. The V segment lost 5 bases and the J segment 4 bases; nucleotides outside the gene matches: 6. The CDR3 consists of 13 residues. Germline V lookup: CDR1 GTSNPN, CDR2 SVGIG (reference sequence).

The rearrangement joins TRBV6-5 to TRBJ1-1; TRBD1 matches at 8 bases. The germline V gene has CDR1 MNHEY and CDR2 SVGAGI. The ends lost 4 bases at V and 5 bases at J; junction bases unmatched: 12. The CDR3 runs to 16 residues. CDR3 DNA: TGTGCCAGCAGTTTTGGTCCGCCGAGACAGGGGACTGAAGCTTTCTTT. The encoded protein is CASSFGPPRQGTEAFF.

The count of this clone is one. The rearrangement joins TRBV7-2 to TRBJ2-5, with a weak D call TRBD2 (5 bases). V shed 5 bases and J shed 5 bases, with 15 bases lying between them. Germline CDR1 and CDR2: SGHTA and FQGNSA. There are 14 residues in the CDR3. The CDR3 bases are TGTGCCAGCAGCCCTACTAGAAGGACGGAGACCCAGTACTTC. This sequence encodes CASSPTRRTETQYF.

This chain's CDR3 is CASSLAGTGKTEAFF. As DNA, the CDR3 is TGTGCCAGCAGCTTAGCTGGGACAGGGAAGACTGAAGCTTTCTTT. The chain uses TRBV7-2 and TRBJ1-1; 9 nucleotides match TRBD1. The CDR3 contains 15 residues. CDR1 SGHTA and CDR2 FQGNSA come from the germline V gene. J lost 5 bases, V lost 0 bases, and 4 bases had no gene match.

CDR3 in amino acids: CAARGAGGPNEQFF. CDR3 nucleotides: TGTGCCGCTCGGGGGGCGGGAGGGCCCAATGAGCAGTTCTTC. The gene calls are TRBV19 and TRBJ2-1, with 9 bases fitting TRBD2. The CDR3 contains 14 residues. The trim removed 11 bases at V and 6 bases at J, leaving 11 bases unmatched. Germline CDR1 LNHDA, CDR2 SQIVND (reference sequence).

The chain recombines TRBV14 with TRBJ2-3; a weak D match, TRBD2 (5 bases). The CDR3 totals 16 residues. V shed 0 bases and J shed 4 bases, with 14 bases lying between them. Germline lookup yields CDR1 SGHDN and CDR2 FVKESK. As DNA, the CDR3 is TGTGCCAGCAGCCAAGAAACACGAGCGGTTTCAGATACGCAGTATTTT. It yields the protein CASSQETRAVSDTQYF.

The CDR3 DNA follows: TGCAGCGCCCTTGAGGGGGGGGGCGGGGAGCTGTTTTTT. This translates into CSALEGGGGELFF. The V gene is TRBV29-1, the J gene TRBJ2-2, with D perhaps matching TRBD2 (7 bases). The germline V gene has CDR1 SQVTM and CDR2 ANQGSEA. V shed 7 bases and J shed 7 bases, with 16 bases lying between them. The CDR3 runs to 13 residues.

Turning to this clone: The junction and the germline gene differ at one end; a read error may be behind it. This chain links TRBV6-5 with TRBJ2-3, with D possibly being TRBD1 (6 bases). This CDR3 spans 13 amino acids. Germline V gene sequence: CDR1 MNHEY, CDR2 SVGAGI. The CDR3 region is CASSYGDTDMQYF. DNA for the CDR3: TGTGCCAGCAGTTACGGGGACACAGATATGCAGTATTTT.

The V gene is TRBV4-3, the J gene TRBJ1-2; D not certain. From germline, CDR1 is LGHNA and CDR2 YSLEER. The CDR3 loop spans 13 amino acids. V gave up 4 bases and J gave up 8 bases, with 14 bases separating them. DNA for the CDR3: TGCGCCAGCAGCCCAAGAGGTTTGTGGGGCTACACCTTC. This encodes CASSPRGLWGYTF.

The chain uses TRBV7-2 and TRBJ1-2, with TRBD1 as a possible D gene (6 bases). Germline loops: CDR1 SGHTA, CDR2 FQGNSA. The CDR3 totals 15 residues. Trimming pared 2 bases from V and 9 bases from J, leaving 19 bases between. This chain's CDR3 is CASSLNPGAYYSYTF. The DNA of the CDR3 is TGTGCCAGCAGCTTAAATCCAGGGGCTTATTATAGCTACACCTTC. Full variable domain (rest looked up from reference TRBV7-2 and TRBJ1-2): GAGVSQSPSNKVTEKGKDVELRCDPISGHTALYWYRQSLGQGLEFLIYFQGNSAPDKSGLPSDRFSAERTGGSVSTLTIQRTQQEDSAVYLCASSLNPGAYYSYTFGSGTRLTVV.

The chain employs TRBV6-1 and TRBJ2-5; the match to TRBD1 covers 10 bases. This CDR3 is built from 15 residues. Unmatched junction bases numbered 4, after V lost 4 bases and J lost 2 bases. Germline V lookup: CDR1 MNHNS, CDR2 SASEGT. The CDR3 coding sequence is TGTGCCAGCAGTGGGGACAGGGGACGACAAGAGACCCAGTACTTC. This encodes CASSGDRGRQETQYF.